This TCR beta chain was sequenced for a study of blood T cell repertoires in COVID-19. Looking at the study overall: COVID-19 samples collected from the United States, Italy and Spain covered acute and convalescent phases. Nucleic acid was either cDNA or gDNA, and it came from T cells, B-cell-depleted T cells, or PBMCs.

Between the trimmed V and J ends, which lost 6 bases and 7 bases, there was a span of 19 bases. CDR1 MNHEY and CDR2 SVGAGI come from the germline V gene. The CDR3 length is 14 residues. This clone has only one observation. Two negative PCRs, clearance, or symptom resolution characterized the recovered Cohort 3 donors. As originally analysed: Amplification from reference gene primers served as the basis for estimated nucleated cell counts. Some clones are missing from TCRdb's copy, which holds only in-frame ones; the method was immunoSEQ multiplex PCR. V, J and clone size are taken as reported in that table, and D and trimming were inferred from the DNA itself. The repertoire holds some 350,000 clones, with about 90% as singletons.

V gene TRBV6-5 combines with J gene TRBJ2-7, with D tentatively TRBD2 (5 bases). The sample comprised PBMCs or T cells enriched from blood (not recorded which). This clonotype was sampled from a woman between 25 and 40 years old who had recovered from COVID-19. The CDR3, as DNA: TGTGCCAGCAGAATCTACCCCGAGCCGGGGGAGCAGTACTTC. Amino acids: CASRIYPEPGEQYF.